Each of the 26 T cell receptor beta chains below was sequenced from the same sample in a study of cytomegalovirus exposure and HLA in healthy donors (dated by TCRdb to 2016 to 2017). Preparation of the library involved the immunoSEQ multiplex PCR assay. The multiplex PCR relied on a mix of 60 forward primers for TCR Vbeta segments and 13 reverse primers for TCR Jbeta segments. The table comes from immuneACCESS by way of TCRdb, which keeps in-frame sequences with V and J called. Part of the clones is missing from these tables; in studies checked, under half for an unresolved V gene and the rest for unknown reasons. The data table for this sample lists about 58,000 clones. Around 2.1% of the sample is held by the ten biggest clonotypes. Sequenced material: PBMCs. These receptors all come from a young woman in good health and CMV-seronegative.

The V call is TRBV7-9, the J call TRBJ2-4, with a possible D match to TRBD2 (5 bases). V was cut by 1 base and J by 1 base, with 11 bases left in between. This CDR3 region has 16 residues. CDR1 and CDR2 from the germline V gene are SEHNR and FQNEAQ (reference sequence). The CDR3 DNA follows: TGTGCCAGCAGCTTAGGTGCGGGCTTGGCCAAAAACATTCAGTACTTC. It is translated as CASSLGAGLAKNIQYF. Full variable domain (outside the CDR3, taken from reference TRBV7-9 and TRBJ2-4): DTGVSQNPRHKITKRGQNVTFRCDPISEHNRLYWYRQTLGQGPEFLTYFQNEAQLEKSRLLSDRFSAERPKGSFSTLEIQRTEQGDSAMYLCASSLGAGLAKNIQYFGAGTRLSVL.

The V and J genes are TRBV7-2 and TRBJ2-3; TRBD2 agrees at 7 bases. Germline trimming cut 5 bases from V and 7 bases from J; bases unmatched to any gene: 12. Germline loops: CDR1 SGHTA, CDR2 FQGNSA. This CDR3 has 15 amino acids. The CDR3 spells CASSRRLALENTQYF. The DNA of the CDR3 is TGTGCCAGCAGCCGGCGACTAGCCCTTGAAAATACGCAGTATTTT.

Notes on this clone: Within the sample, other DNA sequences also encode this same CDR3. This CDR3 reads CASSSQGGTEAFF. In nucleotides, the CDR3 is TGCGCCAGCAGCTCTCAGGGAGGCACTGAAGCTTTCTTT. V usage is TRBV5-1 and J usage is TRBJ1-1; the D gene is possibly TRBD1 (5 bases). Per the germline V gene, CDR1 is SGHRS and CDR2 is YFSETQ. V lost 3 bases to trimming and J lost 4 bases, with 10 bases between them. This CDR3 is 13 amino acids long. Combining the CDR3 with reference TRBV5-1 and TRBJ1-1 gives the whole variable domain KAGVTQTPRYLIKTRGQQVTLSCSPISGHRSVSWYQQTPGQGLQFLFEYFSETQRNKGNFPGRFSGRQFSNSRSEMNVSTLELGDSALYLCASSSQGGTEAFFGQGTRLTVV.

The rearrangement joins TRBV10-1 to TRBJ2-1; D not resolved. V shed 3 bases and J shed 3 bases, with 9 bases lying between them. The CDR3 covers 14 residues. Germline CDR1 reads WNHNN; CDR2 reads SYGVQD (reference sequence). The CDR3 region is CASSDTQLYNEQFF. The DNA for the CDR3 is TGCGCCAGCAGTGATACCCAACTCTACAATGAGCAGTTCTTC.

V and J are TRBV19 and TRBJ1-1, with 11 nucleotides matching TRBD1. Trimming took 4 bases from V and 5 from J; bases not matched to a gene: 15. This CDR3 contains 18 residues. CDR1 and CDR2 (germline): LNHDA, SQIVND (reference sequence). The CDR3 here is CASSTNFLWDRGTTEAFF. The CDR3 DNA follows: TGTGCCAGTAGTACTAATTTCCTGTGGGACAGGGGGACGACTGAAGCTTTCTTT.

The chain combines TRBV7-9 with TRBJ2-2, with TRBD2 identical over 12 bases. CDR1 and CDR2 from the germline V gene are SEHNR and FQNEAQ (reference sequence). CDR3 size: 16 residues. J was trimmed by 7 bases and V by 2 bases; bases with no gene match: 5. The CDR3 reads CASSLRLAGDVGELFF. CDR3 bases: TGTGCCAGCAGCTTACGACTAGCGGGAGATGTCGGGGAGCTGTTTTTT.

The V call is TRBV5-1, the J call TRBJ1-6; 7 bases are shared with TRBD1. Losses at the gene ends were 4 bases for V and 5 bases for J; bases not matched to a gene: 9. This CDR3 region has 16 residues. Germline assignment: CDR1 SGHRS and CDR2 YFSETQ. The CDR3 DNA follows: TGCGCCAGCAGCGGTGCCCCCGGGACAGATAATTCACCCCTCCACTTT. Translation gives CASSGAPGTDNSPLHF. Drawing the rest from reference TRBV5-1 and TRBJ1-6, the complete variable domain is KAGVTQTPRYLIKTRGQQVTLSCSPISGHRSVSWYQQTPGQGLQFLFEYFSETQRNKGNFPGRFSGRQFSNSRSEMNVSTLELGDSALYLCASSGAPGTDNSPLHFGNGTRLTVT.

The chain recombines TRBV7-9 with TRBJ2-3, with D perhaps matching TRBD1 (6 bases). V lost 10 bases, J lost 6 bases, and 17 bases lay in between. There are 13 residues in the CDR3. Germline CDR1 SEHNR, CDR2 FQNEAQ (reference sequence). CDR3 in amino acids: CAIQGRNSDTQYF. For the CDR3, the DNA is TGTGCCATCCAGGGGCGGAACTCGGATACGCAGTATTTT.

The gene calls are TRBV30 and TRBJ1-5; D gene uncertain. The CDR3 sequence is 14 residues long. Germline V gene sequence: CDR1 GTSNPN, CDR2 SVGIG (reference sequence). The V end lost 1 base, the J end lost 3 bases, and 10 bases lay between the germline ends. This CDR3 reads CAWSEYSINQPQHF. The CDR3 region has the DNA TGTGCCTGGAGTGAGTACAGCATCAATCAGCCCCAGCATTTT. Variable domain in full (rest from reference TRBV30 and TRBJ1-5): SQTIHQWPATLVQPVGSPLSLECTVEGTSNPNLYWYRQAAGRGLQLLFYSVGIGQISSEVPQNLSASRPQDRQFILSSKKLLLSDSGFYLCAWSEYSINQPQHFGDGTRLSIL.

This sequence joins TRBV6-6 and TRBJ2-1; D is perhaps TRBD2 (6 bases). Deletions cut 5 bases from V and 5 bases from J, with 10 bases between. Per the germline V gene, CDR1 is MNHNY and CDR2 is SVGAGI (reference sequence). This CDR3 contains 13 residues. This CDR3 is CASSPDYNNEQFF. CDR3 coding DNA: TGTGCCAGCAGTCCGGACTATAACAATGAGCAGTTCTTC.

The J gene is TRBJ1-1, the V gene TRBV15; D uncertain. The germline gives CDR1 LNHNV, CDR2 YYDKDF (reference sequence). This CDR3 spans 14 amino acids. Trimming took 3 bases from V and 1 from J, leaving 9 bases between them. The CDR3 nucleotides are TGTGCCACCAGCAGTGGCCTAGGGAACACTGAAGCTTTCTTT. Translation gives CATSSGLGNTEAFF.

This rearrangement joins TRBV7-6 to TRBJ2-5; 8 nucleotides agree with TRBD1. Germline V gives CDR1 SGHVS, CDR2 FNYEAQ. This CDR3 contains 15 residues. V was pared by 8 bases and J by 4 bases, with 12 bases of the junction left unmatched. DNA for the CDR3: TGTGCCAGCCTTAGGACAGGGAACGGACTAGAGACCCAGTACTTC. Amino acids: CASLRTGNGLETQYF.

The V gene is TRBV6-1, the J gene TRBJ2-7, with 8 bases lining up with TRBD1. CDR3 size: 14 residues. After removal of 5 bases from V and 5 bases from J, the junction contained 8 bases not matched to a gene. The germline gives CDR1 MNHNS, CDR2 SASEGT. The CDR3 DNA follows: TGTGCCAGCAGTTTGGACAGGGCTAGGGACGAGCAGTACTTC. Translated, it gives CASSLDRARDEQYF.

Note on this clone: The sample carries other DNA sequences with the same CDR3. The gene calls are TRBV19 and TRBJ1-6; D may be TRBD1 (5 bases). The CDR3 is made up of 12 amino acids. Per germline, CDR1 LNHDA and CDR2 SQIVND (reference sequence). V gave up 5 bases and J gave up 8 bases, with 7 bases separating them. For the CDR3, the DNA is TGTGCCAGTAGTCCGGGGGATTCACCCCTCCACTTT. This codes for CASSPGDSPLHF. The whole variable domain, remainder taken from reference TRBV19 and TRBJ1-6, is DGGITQSPKYLFRKEGQNVTLSCEQNLNHDAMYWYRQDPGQGLRLIYYSQIVNDFQKGDIAEGYSVSREKKESFPLTVTSAQKNPTAFYLCASSPGDSPLHFGNGTRLTVT.

V and J are TRBV7-9 and TRBJ2-7; 10 positions agree with TRBD2. Germline V gives CDR1 SEHNR, CDR2 FQNEAQ (reference sequence). Unmatched junction bases numbered 7, after V lost 3 bases and J lost 5 bases. The CDR3 is 15 residues long. The DNA for the CDR3 is TGTGCCAGCAGCTTGTCGGTAGCGGGAGGAGACGAGCAGTACTTC. Its protein is CASSLSVAGGDEQYF.

The CDR3 sequence is CASSLGGGAYEQYF. CDR3 nucleotides: TGTGCCAGCAGCTTAGGGGGAGGGGCCTACGAGCAGTACTTC. V is TRBV13 and J is TRBJ2-7; the match to TRBD2 covers 7 bases. J lost 2 bases, V lost 0 bases, and 1 base had no gene match. CDR1 PRHDT and CDR2 FYEKMQ come from the germline V gene (reference sequence). CDR3 size: 14 residues.

This chain links TRBV11-3 with TRBJ1-1; D might be TRBD1 (5 bases). The germline V gene encodes CDR1 SGHNT and CDR2 YENEEA. The CDR3 totals 15 residues. V lost 1 base to trimming and J lost 1 base, with 10 bases between them. The CDR3 protein is CASSLGPQGNTEAFF. The CDR3, as DNA: TGTGCCAGCAGCTTAGGGCCCCAGGGGAACACTGAAGCTTTCTTT. The whole variable domain, remainder taken from reference TRBV11-3 and TRBJ1-1, is EAGVVQSPRYKIIEKKQPVAFWCNPISGHNTLYWYLQNLGQGPELLIRYENEEAVDDSQLPKDRFSAERLKGVDSTLKIQPAELGDSAVYLCASSLGPQGNTEAFFGQGTRLTVV.

The CDR3 loop is CASSQGQGGNGQYF. The CDR3 coding sequence is TGTGCCAGCAGCCAGGGACAGGGGGGTAACGGGCAGTACTTC. This chain connects TRBV4-2 to TRBJ2-5, with 11 bases lining up with TRBD1. The CDR3 length is 14 residues. In germline, CDR1 is LGHNA, CDR2 YNFKEQ. V shed 3 bases, J shed 11 bases, and the junction held 8 bases outside the gene matches.

This rearrangement joins TRBV5-5 to TRBJ1-2; no clear D. This CDR3 has 14 amino acids. Per the germline V gene, CDR1 is SGHKS and CDR2 is YYEKEE (reference sequence). Trimming took off 4 bases at V and 3 bases at J, with 13 bases between the two ends. CDR3 nucleotides: TGTGCCAGCAGCCCCAACCGGGAGTACTATGGCTACACCTTC. Translated: CASSPNREYYGYTF.

V gene TRBV5-1 combines with J gene TRBJ2-5, with a possible D match to TRBD2 (5 bases). This CDR3 region has 16 residues. Trimming left V 0 bases short and J 4 bases short, with 16 bases between. Germline CDR1 is SGHRS and CDR2 is YFSETQ. The CDR3 coding sequence is TGCGCCAGCAGCTTGGCTGCTTCGGGATTAGGAGAGACCCAGTACTTC. Protein: CASSLAASGLGETQYF.

The CDR3 nucleotides read TGCGCCAGCAGCTTTGGGAGCGGACCTAGCACAGATACGCAGTATTTT. Its translation: CASSFGSGPSTDTQYF. The V and J genes are TRBV5-1 and TRBJ2-3, with D perhaps TRBD2 (5 bases). This CDR3 has 16 residues. Trimming removed 2 bases at V and 0 bases at J, with 13 bases between. Germline V gene sequence: CDR1 SGHRS, CDR2 YFSETQ.

The chain joins TRBV5-6 to TRBJ1-5; D might be TRBD1 (6 bases). Germline values: CDR1 SGHDT, CDR2 YYEEEE. Trimming took 3 bases from V and 2 from J, leaving 21 bases between them. The CDR3 loop spans 18 amino acids. The CDR3 reads CASSWGGRGAGGNQPQHF. The CDR3 nucleotides read TGTGCCAGCAGCTGGGGGGGTAGGGGGGCTGGAGGCAATCAGCCCCAGCATTTT. The whole variable domain, filled in from reference TRBV5-6 and TRBJ1-5, reads DAGVTQSPTHLIKTRGQQVTLRCSPKSGHDTVSWYQQALGQGPQFIFQYYEEEERQRGNFPDRFSGHQFPNYSSELNVNALLLGDSALYLCASSWGGRGAGGNQPQHFGDGTRLSIL.

Comment on this clone: The germline gene is not matched at one end of the junction; a read error may be the cause. V gene TRBV30 combines with J gene TRBJ2-1, with 8 bases lining up with TRBD2. The germline CDR1 and CDR2 sequences are GTSNPN and SVGIG (reference sequence). The CDR3 loop spans 15 amino acids. The CDR3 spells CAGSWGAAGGNEQFF. As DNA, the CDR3 is TGTGCCGGGAGTTGGGGTGCGGCGGGAGGTAATGAGCAGTTCTTC.

This chain uses TRBV5-1 with TRBJ2-5; 9 nucleotides line up with TRBD2. The germline V gene encodes CDR1 SGHRS and CDR2 YFSETQ. The CDR3 covers 16 residues. The ends lost 3 bases at V and 2 bases at J; junction bases unmatched: 8. The CDR3 DNA sequence: TGCGCCAGCAGCTCACCTAAGGCGGGGGGGCAAGAGACCCAGTACTTC. Residues: CASSSPKAGGQETQYF.

This chain connects TRBV11-1 to TRBJ2-1, with TRBD1 matching over 8 bases. From germline, CDR1 is SGHAT and CDR2 FQDESV (reference sequence). The CDR3 covers 15 residues. Unmatched junction bases numbered 5, after V lost 1 base and J lost 6 bases. CDR3 residues: CASSLGQGAGNEQFF. CDR3 nucleotide sequence: TGTGCCAGCAGCTTAGGGCAGGGGGCGGGCAATGAGCAGTTCTTC. Full variable domain (rest looked up from reference TRBV11-1 and TRBJ2-1): EAEVAQSPRYKITEKSQAVAFWCDPISGHATLYWYRQILGQGPELLVQFQDESVVDDSQLPKDRFSAERLKGVDSTLKIQPAELGDSAMYLCASSLGQGAGNEQFFGPGTRLTVL.

This chain uses TRBV19 with TRBJ2-7, with a weak D call TRBD2 (6 bases). Germline V lookup: CDR1 LNHDA, CDR2 SQIVND (reference sequence). CDR3 length: 14 residues. Trimming took 6 bases from V and 5 from J, leaving 17 bases between them. Here the CDR3 DNA reads TGTGCCAGTAGGCGGGAAAGGGGAGGTCACGAGCAGTACTTC. Encoded protein: CASRRERGGHEQYF.